A selection of T cell receptor beta chains follows, all from one sample in a study of cytomegalovirus exposure and HLA in healthy donors. Produced via immunoSEQ multiplex PCR; TCRdb's table is partial and in-frame only. This table holds fewer than 150,000 clones, 82% found once. The sample comprised PBMCs. These receptors all stem from a male donor in good health and CMV-seronegative. CDR3s include the opening cysteine and the closing phenylalanine or tryptophan. A D gene is named only where the DNA matches it firmly.

V gene	D gene	J gene	CDR3 protein
TRBV10-3	TRBD1	TRBJ1-2	CAVMGQGEVRYTF
TRBV27	-	TRBJ1-5	CASKREDQPQHF
TRBV7-9	-	TRBJ1-2	CASSLTDTYTF
TRBV29-1	-	TRBJ1-2	CSVATALYGYTF
TRBV5-8	-	TRBJ1-2	CASSLEVGRAIAYTF
TRBV10-3	-	TRBJ1-5	CAISERPAGSNQPQHF
TRBV7-9	TRBD1	TRBJ1-1	CASEGGAGALNTEAFF
TRBV30	-	TRBJ1-3	CAWSFSGAGSGNTIYF
TRBV11-2	TRBD2	TRBJ2-1	CASSLISGSYNEQFF
TRBV27	TRBD2	TRBJ2-7	CASSLSGLAEWYEQYF
TRBV25-1	-	TRBJ2-7	CASSFGGLHEQYF
TRBV28	TRBD1	TRBJ2-7	CASSYDLGQSYEQYF
TRBV15	-	TRBJ1-1	CATSRDRGLNTEAFF
TRBV9	TRBD2	TRBJ2-1	CASSTRTSGYNEQFF
TRBV7-8	-	TRBJ2-1	CASSLDLAYYNEQFF
TRBV28	TRBD2	TRBJ2-2	CASSLPAGYTGELFF
TRBV18	-	TRBJ2-3	CASSPNDIGGTDTQYF
TRBV6-4	-	TRBJ2-2	CASSDSGPGELFF
TRBV6-5	-	TRBJ2-7	CASSHRAKYDEQYF
TRBV28	-	TRBJ1-2	CASSEISEIYGYTF
TRBV30	-	TRBJ1-2	CAWRPWEEHPIYGYTF
TRBV4-3	TRBD1	TRBJ2-2	CASSHLPGQGTTGELFF
TRBV21-1	-	TRBJ2-7	CASSKETGQVPYEQYF
TRBV5-1	-	TRBJ2-3	CASSFNFLTDTQYF
TRBV4-3	TRBD2	-	CASSPSGAYEQYF
TRBV19	-	TRBJ2-3	CASTDRLSTDTQYF
TRBV18	TRBD2	TRBJ2-5	CASSRGGIQETQYF
TRBV11-2	-	TRBJ2-4	CASSQTGTLTLAKNIQYF
TRBV5-6	TRBD2	TRBJ2-2	CASSSGLAGYSTGELFF
TRBV4-3	-	TRBJ2-1	CASSQTIGSEQFF
TRBV2	TRBD1	TRBJ2-7	CASSESPPGTGVHEQYF
TRBV27	-	TRBJ2-7	CASSQQGSDSRIYEQYF